This T cell receptor (beta chain) stems from a study of shared T cell receptors in the human thymus. Assay: immunoSEQ multiplex PCR; the TCRdb copy retains only in-frame clones and omits some. The table lists 65,000 to 70,000 clones, about 95% of them singletons. V lost 6 bases to trimming and J lost 6 bases, with 5 bases between them. Germline V gene lookup returns CDR1 DFQATT and CDR2 SNEGSKA (reference sequence). The CDR3 spans 9 residues. The TCR was taken from a human donor. The sequenced material came from thymocytes. The chain combines TRBV20-1 with TRBJ1-1, with D perhaps TRBD1 (5 bases). CDR3 nucleotides: TGCAGTGCAGGGGCTGAAGCTTTCTTT. Translation gives CSAGAEAFF.